These 30 T cell receptor beta chains were sequenced from one sample in a study of PD-1 blockade in classical Hodgkin lymphoma. The assay was immunoSEQ multiplex PCR, and TCRdb's table has in-frame clones only and misses some. The data show more than 35,000 clones, with just over 85% seen just once and about 7.4% held by the top ten. Every patient had relapsed following autologous stem cell transplantation, and cohorts differed in brentuximab vedotin exposure. The source material was peripheral blood mononuclear cells (PBMCs), sampled before the second cycle of nivolumab. The receptors were sampled from a human donor with classical Hodgkin lymphoma.

V and J are TRBV27 and TRBJ2-7, with D perhaps matching TRBD1 (6 bases). From germline, CDR1 is MNHEY and CDR2 SMNVEV (reference sequence). This CDR3 spans 15 amino acids. V gave up 4 bases and J gave up 7 bases, with 20 bases separating them. This CDR3 is CASSSPGQGIGEQYF. CDR3 coding DNA: TGTGCCAGCAGTTCTCCGGGACAAGGAATCGGGGAGCAGTACTTC.

The table lists this clone with a few counts. V gene TRBV21-1 combines with J gene TRBJ1-5. TRBV21-1 is an annotated pseudogene. The CDR3 contains 17 residues. The CDR3 loop reads CASSKLRVGPTNQPQHF. The CDR3 DNA follows: TGTGCCAGCAGCAAATTACGGGTCGGGCCTACCAATCAGCCCCAGCATTTT.

V usage is TRBV5-4 and J usage is TRBJ1-4; 7 bases line up with TRBD1. The germline V gene has CDR1 SGHNT and CDR2 YYREEE (reference sequence). The CDR3 is 15 amino acids. The V segment lost 4 bases and the J segment 7 bases; nucleotides outside the gene matches: 10. The CDR3 spells CASSTGQVVSEKLFF. DNA of the CDR3: TGTGCCAGCAGCACAGGACAGGTTGTTAGTGAAAAACTGTTTTTT.

The rearrangement joins TRBV7-9 to TRBJ1-4, with 9 bases identical to TRBD1. This CDR3 has 14 residues. V lost 5 bases and J lost 7; bases outside the gene matches: 5. The germline V gene encodes CDR1 SEHNR and CDR2 FQNEAQ (reference sequence). CDR3 sequence: CASSVGTGTEKLFF. In DNA form, the CDR3 reads TGTGCCAGCAGCGTGGGGACAGGGACTGAAAAACTGTTTTTT.

This clone has only a few counts. V and J are TRBV11-1 and TRBJ1-1; possibly TRBD1 for D (5 bases). Germline CDR1 is SGHAT and CDR2 is FQDESV (reference sequence). V lost 3 bases to trimming and J lost 3 bases, with 14 bases between them. The CDR3 runs 15 residues. CDR3 nucleotide sequence: TGTGCCAGCAGCTTTTGGGGGTCCAGGGACACTGAAGCTTTCTTT. Translating gives CASSFWGSRDTEAFF.

V gene TRBV9 combines with J gene TRBJ2-7; D is perhaps TRBD2 (5 bases). The CDR3 is 14 amino acids. The V end lost 1 base, the J end lost 0 bases, and 8 bases lay between the germline ends. From germline, CDR1 is SGDLS and CDR2 YYNGEE. CDR3 residues: CASSVTSGSYEQYF. CDR3 nucleotide sequence: TGTGCCAGCAGCGTAACAAGCGGCTCCTACGAGCAGTACTTC.

This clone was seen a single time. The V and J genes are TRBV7-3 and TRBJ1-1, with D possibly matching TRBD1 (5 bases). The germline V gene encodes CDR1 SGHTA and CDR2 FQGTGA. V shed 5 bases and J shed 2 bases, with 9 bases lying between them. The CDR3 contains 13 residues. In nucleotides, the CDR3 is TGTGCCAGCAGCACCAGGGAAAACACTGAAGCTTTCTTT. Protein product: CASSTRENTEAFF.

The gene calls are TRBV7-9 and TRBJ2-3; D is uncertain. Trimming shortened V by 5 bases and J by 9 bases, and 24 bases separated the two germline ends. The CDR3 has 16 amino acids. CDR1 SEHNR and CDR2 FQNEAQ come from the germline V gene (reference sequence). CDR3 coding DNA: TGTGCCAGCAGCCACAGCTTAGTCCCTGTCCAAGGCACGCAGTATTTT. It yields the protein CASSHSLVPVQGTQYF. Full variable domain (missing parts from reference TRBV7-9 and TRBJ2-3): DTGVSQNPRHKITKRGQNVTFRCDPISEHNRLYWYRQTLGQGPEFLTYFQNEAQLEKSRLLSDRFSAERPKGSFSTLEIQRTEQGDSAMYLCASSHSLVPVQGTQYFGPGTRLTVL.

The gene calls are TRBV28 and TRBJ2-2; 9 bases are a match to TRBD2. The V gene's germline CDR1 is MDHEN and CDR2 SYDVKM. The ends lost 5 bases at V and 5 bases at J; junction bases unmatched: 12. The CDR3 loop spans 17 amino acids. As DNA, the CDR3 is TGTGCCAGCAGTCCGCGACTCGGACTAGCGAGTACCGGGGAGCTGTTTTTT. Its protein product is CASSPRLGLASTGELFF.

In this sample, this clone is medium-sized. The V call is TRBV9, the J call TRBJ2-1, with D possibly matching TRBD1 (6 bases). Deletions cut 7 bases from V and 0 bases from J, with 11 bases between. Germline V gives CDR1 SGDLS, CDR2 YYNGEE. The CDR3 runs 14 residues. The CDR3 spells CASAEDSSYNEQFF. The CDR3 nucleotides are TGTGCCAGCGCCGAGGACAGCTCCTACAATGAGCAGTTCTTC.

The chain is built from TRBV27 and TRBJ2-7; 8 nucleotides align to TRBD1. Germline CDR1 is MNHEY and CDR2 is SMNVEV (reference sequence). The CDR3 is made up of 15 amino acids. The junction had 10 bases not matched to a gene; V was cut back by 4 bases and J by 5 bases. CDR3 bases: TGTGCCAGCAGTTCGAGACAGGGGAGTGCGGACGAGCAGTACTTC. Its protein is CASSSRQGSADEQYF.

As regards this clone: Relative to the germline gene, one junction end is altered; a read error may explain this. V usage is TRBV5-8 and J usage is TRBJ1-1, with D perhaps matching TRBD1 (5 bases). The CDR3 runs to 11 residues. CDR1 is SGHTS, CDR2 YDEGEE, per germline. The CDR3 protein is CASVPLGTSGF. The CDR3 region has the DNA TGTGCCAGCGTCCCCTTAGGGACTTCGGGATTT.

The chain uses TRBV7-2 and TRBJ2-3; no clear D gene. V shed 5 bases and J shed 2 bases, with 14 bases lying between them. The CDR3 extends over 15 amino acids. CDR1 is SGHTA, CDR2 FQGNSA, per germline. The CDR3 sequence: CASSRQVEYTDTQYF. CDR3 in DNA: TGTGCCAGCAGCCGGCAGGTCGAGTACACAGATACGCAGTATTTT.

The CDR3 loop reads CATTGGAPSEKLFF. CDR3 bases: TGTGCCACTACAGGCGGGGCACCTAGTGAAAAACTGTTTTTT. The chain uses TRBV28 and TRBJ1-4; maybe TRBD1 (5 bases). Germline V gene sequence: CDR1 MDHEN, CDR2 SYDVKM. This CDR3 spans 14 amino acids. Trimming took off 10 bases at V and 7 bases at J, with 19 bases between the two ends.

The rearrangement links TRBV5-8 to TRBJ2-1; 7 nucleotides agree with TRBD1. The germline gives CDR1 SGHTS, CDR2 YDEGEE. CDR3 length equals 16 residues. The V gene end was trimmed by 1 base and the J gene end by 7 bases; junction bases not matched to a gene: 11. CDR3 DNA: TGTGCCAGCAGCTTGTGGGACAGTGCACCCCTGAATGAGCAGTTCTTC. Its protein is CASSLWDSAPLNEQFF.

V is TRBV5-1 and J is TRBJ1-5; D is unresolved. Germline V gene lookup returns CDR1 SGHRS and CDR2 YFSETQ. V was pared by 2 bases and J by 1 base, with 13 bases between. CDR3 size: 16 residues. The CDR3 protein is CASSLGLMVSNQPQHF. The CDR3 DNA is TGCGCCAGCAGCTTAGGGCTCATGGTAAGCAATCAGCCCCAGCATTTT.

The chain has TRBV2 and TRBJ1-1; TRBD1 agrees at 8 bases. Trimming took 6 bases from V and 0 from J; bases not matched to a gene: 6. The CDR3 is 15 residues long. Per germline, CDR1 SNHLY and CDR2 FYNNEI. This chain's CDR3 is CASRSQGALNTEAFF. The CDR3 DNA reads TGTGCCAGCAGGTCTCAGGGGGCCCTGAACACTGAAGCTTTCTTT.

Only a few counts were recorded for this clone. This chain uses TRBV7-9 with TRBJ1-2; D gene unclear. Germline V gives CDR1 SEHNR, CDR2 FQNEAQ (reference sequence). The CDR3 has 14 amino acids. The germline V and J ends were trimmed by 1 base and 3 bases, with 9 bases remaining between them. For the CDR3, the DNA is TGTGCCAGCAGCTTAGAGGACTTCGACTATGGCTACACCTTC. Translation gives CASSLEDFDYGYTF.

This clone was seen a few times. The genes are TRBV2 and TRBJ2-1, with TRBD2 matching 7 bases. Trimming removed 0 bases from V and 6 bases from J; junction bases left unmatched: 5. The CDR3 spans 15 residues. The germline V gene encodes CDR1 SNHLY and CDR2 FYNNEI. The CDR3 DNA reads TGTGCCAGCAGTGAAGCCCCGCTAGCGGTCAATGAGCAGTTCTTC. Translating gives CASSEAPLAVNEQFF.

The chain has TRBV18 and TRBJ2-7, with 11 bases identical to TRBD2. This CDR3 is 16 amino acids long. CDR1 KGHSH and CDR2 LQKENI come from the germline V gene. Losses at the gene ends were 3 bases for V and 2 bases for J; bases not matched to a gene: 6. DNA of the CDR3: TGTGCCAGCTCACCTCCGGGACTAGCGGATCCCTACGAGCAGTACTTC. Its translation is CASSPPGLADPYEQYF.

The chain uses TRBV30 and TRBJ1-3; D call uncertain. V was pared by 0 bases and J by 0 bases, with 9 bases between. The CDR3 length is 15 residues. Germline CDR1 GTSNPN, CDR2 SVGIG (reference sequence). The CDR3 nucleotides are TGTGCCTGGAGTGTACGAGGGCACTCTGGAAACACCATATATTTT. Translated: CAWSVRGHSGNTIYF.

The gene calls are TRBV4-2 and TRBJ2-7; no reliable D call. The V gene's germline CDR1 is LGHNA and CDR2 YNFKEQ. The CDR3 has 12 residues. V lost 3 bases to trimming and J lost 5 bases, with 8 bases between them. CDR3 DNA sequence: TGTGCCAGCAGCCAGCAAGCGCACGAGCAGTACTTC. Translating it yields CASSQQAHEQYF.

The chain carries TRBV19 and TRBJ1-4, with 8 positions matching TRBD1. The CDR3 runs 14 residues. With 5 bases clipped from V and 5 bases from J, the junction kept 4 bases outside the gene matches. Germline CDR1 reads LNHDA; CDR2 reads SQIVND (reference sequence). Here the CDR3 reads CASSPRDRNEKLFF. CDR3 nucleotide sequence: TGTGCCAGTAGTCCCCGGGACAGGAATGAAAAACTGTTTTTT.

The chain carries TRBV28 and TRBJ2-1, with 8 bases lining up with TRBD2. The trim removed 3 bases at V and 5 bases at J, leaving 9 bases unmatched. Germline V gene lookup returns CDR1 MDHEN and CDR2 SYDVKM. CDR3 length equals 16 residues. CDR3 in DNA: TGTGCCAGCAGTTTTTGGCGGGAGGAGGTGGACAATGAGCAGTTCTTC. Translating it yields CASSFWREEVDNEQFF.

This chain joins TRBV28 and TRBJ1-1; D gene uncertain. The CDR3 totals 13 residues. V lost 7 bases and J 1 base, leaving 10 bases between the germline ends. Germline V gene lookup returns CDR1 MDHEN and CDR2 SYDVKM. CDR3 region: CASISSQNTEAFF. The CDR3 DNA sequence: TGTGCCAGCATTTCCAGCCAGAACACTGAAGCTTTCTTT.

V is TRBV10-3 and J is TRBJ1-3; 9 positions match TRBD1. V shed 0 bases and J 2 bases; nucleotides not matched to a gene: 2. This CDR3 is built from 16 residues. Germline loops: CDR1 ENHRY, CDR2 SYGVKD. The CDR3 region is CAISESGTGTGNTIYF. CDR3 in DNA: TGTGCCATCAGTGAGTCCGGGACAGGGACTGGAAACACCATATATTTT.

This clone appeared a few times. CDR3 sequence (DNA): TGTGCCACCAGCAGAGCCCTGGGGGGGATGATGCGGGAGCAGTACTTC. Translation: CATSRALGGMMREQYF. V is TRBV15 and J is TRBJ2-7, with 7 nucleotides matching TRBD2. The CDR3 runs 16 residues. Losses at the gene ends were 1 base for V and 7 bases for J; bases not matched to a gene: 13. Germline lookup yields CDR1 LNHNV and CDR2 YYDKDF (reference sequence).

The chain couples TRBV2 to TRBJ2-1; 7 nucleotides match TRBD2. This CDR3 is built from 15 residues. Trimming took 2 bases from V and 5 from J; bases not matched to a gene: 6. Germline CDR1 is SNHLY and CDR2 is FYNNEI. For the CDR3, the DNA is TGTGCCAGCAGTGAAAACCGGGGGGATAACAATGAGCAGTTCTTC. Translated, it gives CASSENRGDNNEQFF.

This chain links TRBV18 with TRBJ1-2; 9 nucleotides agree with TRBD1. Germline lookup yields CDR1 KGHSH and CDR2 LQKENI. V lost 0 bases, J lost 4 bases, and 9 bases stayed unmatched. The CDR3 length is 17 residues. The CDR3 DNA follows: TGTGCCAGCTCACCACCGGGACAGGGCTTTATGACCTATGGCTACACCTTC. Amino acid sequence: CASSPPGQGFMTYGYTF.

The V call is TRBV5-1, the J call TRBJ2-3; 9 nucleotides agree with TRBD2. The length of the CDR3 is 14 residues. Germline CDR1 reads SGHRS; CDR2 reads YFSETQ. Germline trimming cut 2 bases from V and 4 bases from J; bases unmatched to any gene: 2. The CDR3 region is CASSFPSGADTQYF. The DNA for the CDR3 is TGCGCCAGCAGCTTTCCTAGCGGGGCAGATACGCAGTATTTT.